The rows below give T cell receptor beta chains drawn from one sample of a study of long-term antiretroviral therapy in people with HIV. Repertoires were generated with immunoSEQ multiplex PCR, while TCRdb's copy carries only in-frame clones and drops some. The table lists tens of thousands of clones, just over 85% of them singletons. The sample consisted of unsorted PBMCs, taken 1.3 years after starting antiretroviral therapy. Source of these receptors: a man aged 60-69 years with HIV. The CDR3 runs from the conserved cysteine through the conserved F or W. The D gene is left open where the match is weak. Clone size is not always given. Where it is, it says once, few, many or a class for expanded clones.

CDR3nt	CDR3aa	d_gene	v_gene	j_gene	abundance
TGCGCCAGCGAAGTGGGGAACCTAAGATCCTACGAGCAGTACTTC	CASEVGNLRSYEQYF	NA	TRBV10-2	TRBJ2-7	NA
TGTGCCAGCAGCCGCGACAGGGACCCCTCCTATGGCTACACCTTC	CASSRDRDPSYGYTF	TRBD1	TRBV7-2	TRBJ1-2	NA
TGTGCCAGCTCACCACAGATAGCAGGGGGATCTGGAAACACCATATATTTT	CASSPQIAGGSGNTIYF	TRBD1	TRBV18	TRBJ1-3	NA
TGTGCCAGCAGCTCCACCCGGGACTTGTTCACTGAAGCTTTCTTT	CASSSTRDLFTEAFF	NA	TRBV7-2	TRBJ1-1	NA
TGCGCCAGCAGCTTAGGGGAAACTACCTCCTACGAGCAGTACTTC	CASSLGETTSYEQYF	NA	TRBV5-1	TRBJ2-7	NA
TGCGCCAGCAGCCCGGGACAGGGGGGCACAGATACGCAGTATTTT	CASSPGQGGTDTQYF	TRBD1	TRBV5-1	TRBJ2-3	once
TGTGCCAGCAGTGTAATAGCGGTACCCTCCTACGAGCAGTACTTC	CASSVIAVPSYEQYF	NA	TRBV25-1	TRBJ2-7	NA
TGTGCCAGCAGCTTGGGGGGGGACAGCTACGAGCAGTACTTC	CASSLGGDSYEQYF	NA	TRBV7-3	TRBJ2-7	NA
TGTGCCATCAGTGAGGGGAAGGGGGTCTACGAGCAGTACTTC	CAISEGKGVYEQYF	NA	TRBV10-3	TRBJ2-7	NA
TGTGCCAGCAGCTTAGGCGGGGTCCAAGAGACCCAGTACTTC	CASSLGGVQETQYF	NA	TRBV7-9	TRBJ2-5	NA
TGTGCCAGCAGCGTTCAGTTCGGGGTAGCGGGAGGCAATGAGCAGTTCTTC	CASSVQFGVAGGNEQFF	TRBD2	TRBV5-8	TRBJ2-1	NA
TGCGCCAGCAGCTTAAGCCCGGCGGGGGATGAAAAACTGTTTTTT	CASSLSPAGDEKLFF	NA	TRBV5-1	TRBJ1-4	NA
TGCGCCAGCAGCCAAACTAAAGGGCACACTGAAGCTTTCTTT	CASSQTKGHTEAFF	NA	TRBV4-3	TRBJ1-1	few
TGTGCCAGCAGCAGCTTGGTTCTCGGGACTAGAGGCTACGAGCAGTACTTC	CASSSLVLGTRGYEQYF	TRBD2	TRBV5-6	TRBJ2-7	NA
TGTGCCAGCACTCCAGGCGGCCTCCAAGAGACCCAGTACTTC	CASTPGGLQETQYF	NA	TRBV9	TRBJ2-5	few
TGTGCCAGCAGTCTCTCGGGAAGGGGCGAATACGAGCAGTACTTC	CASSLSGRGEYEQYF	NA	TRBV6-5	TRBJ2-7	few
TGTGCCAGCAGCTTCAGCCACACCGCCTCCTACAATGAGCAGTTCTTC	CASSFSHTASYNEQFF	NA	TRBV5-5	TRBJ2-1	NA
TGTGCCAGCAGCTCCGGACATTCTGGAAACACCATATATTTT	CASSSGHSGNTIYF	NA	TRBV11-1	TRBJ1-3	NA
TGCGCCAGCAGCTTGGGGCAGGGGAACGACGAGCAGTACTTC	CASSLGQGNDEQYF	NA	TRBV5-1	TRBJ2-7	NA
TGTGCCAGCAGCGTGGAATACGAGCAGTACTTC	CASSVEYEQYF	NA	TRBV2	TRBJ2-7	few
TGCGCCAGCAGCTCGCCGCCGGGACAGGGAACAGATACGCAGTATTTT	CASSSPPGQGTDTQYF	TRBD1	TRBV5-1	TRBJ2-3	NA
TGTGCCAGCAGTGAAGCGGCCCACCCAGGGACAGATACGCAGTATTTT	CASSEAAHPGTDTQYF	NA	TRBV2	TRBJ2-3	NA
TGTGCCAGCAGCTTAACCGTCGGGGCAGGGAACGAGCAGTACTTC	CASSLTVGAGNEQYF	NA	TRBV11-2	TRBJ2-7	NA
TGTGCCAGCAGTTCCATAAGGGACTTTTATAAGAAGTACTTC	CASSSIRDFYKKYF	NA	TRBV28	TRBJ2-7	NA
TGTGCCAGCAGCTTGGGAGCTAGCGGGAGCAGTGAGGAGCTGTTTTTT	CASSLGASGSSEELFF	TRBD2	TRBV5-4	TRBJ2-2	NA
TGTGCCAGCTCACCAAAAGGTGTCGGGTACACAGATACGCAGTATTTT	CASSPKGVGYTDTQYF	NA	TRBV18	TRBJ2-3	NA
TGTGCCAGCAGCCTACAGGGGGTCGACACCGGGGAGCTGTTTTTT	CASSLQGVDTGELFF	TRBD1	TRBV5-4	TRBJ2-2	NA